This T cell receptor (beta chain) was identified in a study of identical twins. Study results and caveats: Conclusions came from cross-sectional statistical analysis, not from following the same donors. Insertions were fewer in abundant cord blood beta clonotypes, whereas memory repertoires showed none of this pattern. Twin-shared out-of-frame alpha sequences were enriched for low generation probability.

The cDNA had a unique molecular identifier and a template-switch universal primer site. TCRdb ran MiXCR on the 5' RACE reads and lists one entry per CDR3 protein. The sample records more than 1.5 million distinct CDR3 sequences, around 33% being singletons. As concerns this clonotype: Its matching antigen is unknown.

The V gene's germline CDR1 is ENHRY and CDR2 SYGVKD. The ends lost 7 bases at V and 6 bases at J; junction bases unmatched: 3. This CDR3 spans 12 amino acids. The V gene is TRBV10-3, the J gene TRBJ2-7, with 10 bases matching TRBD1. This clonotype was sampled from a newborn girl in good health. Sequencing was done on a sample of cord blood. CDR3 nucleotides: TGTGCCATCACCGGGACAGGGGTCGAGCAGTACTTC. Its translation is CAITGTGVEQYF.